This T cell receptor (beta chain) was sequenced in a study of response to subunit inactivated influenza vaccine. CDR1 and CDR2 (germline): MNHEY, SMNVEV (reference sequence). The ends were cut back, 3 bases at V and 9 bases at J, with 14 bases in the middle. The CDR3 runs 13 residues. TCRdb used MiXCR to reprocess the RT-PCR reads, holding one entry per CDR3 protein. This table holds more than 450,000 distinct CDR3 sequences, approximately 10% found once. Only a few counts were recorded for this clonotype. This chain links TRBV27 with TRBJ1-1; no firm D call. This receptor was taken from a man aged 45-65 years who received an inactivated influenza vaccine. This specimen was PBMCs from blood, taken on the day of vaccination. The CDR3 nucleotides are TGTGCCAGCAGTTTTGTTCCGGTCAGGCAAGCTTTCTTT. Translation gives CASSFVPVRQAFF.